This T cell receptor (beta chain) was retrieved from a study of T-cell memory formation after mild COVID-19. This clonotype showed up just a few times. What it recognizes is unknown. cDNA libraries for TCR alpha and TCR beta, carrying sample barcodes and UMIs, came from 5'RACE with constant-segment primers. One entry per CDR3 protein results from TCRdb running MiXCR on the 5' RACE reads. The data show some 150,000 distinct CDR3 sequences, roughly 19% seen once. The CDR3 totals 14 residues. Trimming took 6 bases from V and 7 from J; bases not matched to a gene: 9. Per germline, CDR1 SGHNT and CDR2 YYREEE (reference sequence). Overall study findings and caveats: CD4/CD8 balance held among clones contracting day 15 to 85, and later expanders leaned CD4+. For contracting clones, CD4+ ones sat mainly in CM and EM, CD8+ in EMRA.

The chain combines TRBV5-4 with TRBJ2-1, with 8 bases identical to TRBD2. The TCR was taken from an adult woman who had mild COVID-19 (a few samples of this study predate the infection). Cell type and time point are not known. Material for sequencing was PBMCs or a T cell subset sorted from them (not recorded which). The CDR3 sequence is CASTTRGGRNEQFF. As DNA, the CDR3 is TGTGCCAGCACCACTCGGGGCGGGAGGAATGAGCAGTTCTTC.